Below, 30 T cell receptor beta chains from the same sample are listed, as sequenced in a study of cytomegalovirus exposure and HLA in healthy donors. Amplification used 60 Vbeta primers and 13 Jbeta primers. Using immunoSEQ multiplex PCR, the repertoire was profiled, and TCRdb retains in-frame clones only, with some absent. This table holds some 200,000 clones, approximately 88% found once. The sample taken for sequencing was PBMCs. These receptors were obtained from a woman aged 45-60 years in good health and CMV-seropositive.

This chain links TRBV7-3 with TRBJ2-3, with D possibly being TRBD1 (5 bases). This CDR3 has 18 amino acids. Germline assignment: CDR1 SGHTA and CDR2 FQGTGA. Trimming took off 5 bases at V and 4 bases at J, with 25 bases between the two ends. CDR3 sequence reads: CASSTTLSDAIQADTQYF. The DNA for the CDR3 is TGTGCCAGCAGCACAACACTCTCGGACGCTATACAGGCAGATACGCAGTATTTT.

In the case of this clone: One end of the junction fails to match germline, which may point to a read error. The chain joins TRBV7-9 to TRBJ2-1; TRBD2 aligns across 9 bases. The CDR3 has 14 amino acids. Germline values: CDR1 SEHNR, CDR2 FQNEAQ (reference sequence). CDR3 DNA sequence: TGTTCCAGCAGCTTGACTAGCGGTTACAATGAGCAGTTCTTC. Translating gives CSSSLTSGYNEQFF.

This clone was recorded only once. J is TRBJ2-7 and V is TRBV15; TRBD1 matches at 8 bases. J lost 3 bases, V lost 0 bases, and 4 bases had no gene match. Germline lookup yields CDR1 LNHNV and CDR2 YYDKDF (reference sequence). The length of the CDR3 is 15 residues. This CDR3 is CATSREETGDYEQYF. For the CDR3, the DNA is TGTGCCACCAGCAGAGAAGAGACAGGGGACTACGAGCAGTACTTC.

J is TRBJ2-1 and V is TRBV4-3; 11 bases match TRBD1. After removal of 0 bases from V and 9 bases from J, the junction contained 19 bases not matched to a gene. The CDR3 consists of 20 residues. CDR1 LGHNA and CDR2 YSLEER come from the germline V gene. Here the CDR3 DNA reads TGCGCCAGCAGCCAAGAACCATACTCTCGGGGGACAGGGGGTCTCACTGAGCAGTTCTTC. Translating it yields CASSQEPYSRGTGGLTEQFF.

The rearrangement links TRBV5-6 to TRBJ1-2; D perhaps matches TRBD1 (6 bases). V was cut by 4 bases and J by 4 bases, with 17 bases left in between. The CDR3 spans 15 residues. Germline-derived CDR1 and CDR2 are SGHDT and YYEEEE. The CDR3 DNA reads TGTGCCAGCAGCCCCCCGGGAGGGGGAACCTATGGCTACACCTTC. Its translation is CASSPPGGGTYGYTF.

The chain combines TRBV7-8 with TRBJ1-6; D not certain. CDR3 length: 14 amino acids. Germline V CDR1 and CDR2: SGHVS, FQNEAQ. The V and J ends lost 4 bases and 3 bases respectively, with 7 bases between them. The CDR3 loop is CASSSRNYNSPLHF. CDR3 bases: TGTGCCAGCAGCTCGCGCAACTATAATTCACCCCTCCACTTT.

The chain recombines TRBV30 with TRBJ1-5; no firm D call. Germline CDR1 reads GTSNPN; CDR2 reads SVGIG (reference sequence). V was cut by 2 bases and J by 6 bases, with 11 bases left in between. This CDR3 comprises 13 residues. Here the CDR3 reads CAWSWAKSQPQHF. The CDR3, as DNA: TGTGCCTGGAGTTGGGCGAAATCTCAGCCCCAGCATTTT.

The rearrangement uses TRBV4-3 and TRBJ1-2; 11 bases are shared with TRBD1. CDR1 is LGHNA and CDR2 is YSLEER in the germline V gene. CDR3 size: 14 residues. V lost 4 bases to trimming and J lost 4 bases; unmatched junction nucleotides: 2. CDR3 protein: CASSRGQGAYGYTF. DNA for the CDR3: TGCGCCAGCAGCCGCGGACAGGGGGCCTATGGCTACACCTTC.

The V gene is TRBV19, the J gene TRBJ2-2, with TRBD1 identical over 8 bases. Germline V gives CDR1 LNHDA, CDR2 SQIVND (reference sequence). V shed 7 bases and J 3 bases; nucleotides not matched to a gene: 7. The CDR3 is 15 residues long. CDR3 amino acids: CASTPPGQDTGELFF. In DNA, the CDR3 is TGTGCCAGTACCCCCCCGGGACAGGACACCGGGGAGCTGTTTTTT.

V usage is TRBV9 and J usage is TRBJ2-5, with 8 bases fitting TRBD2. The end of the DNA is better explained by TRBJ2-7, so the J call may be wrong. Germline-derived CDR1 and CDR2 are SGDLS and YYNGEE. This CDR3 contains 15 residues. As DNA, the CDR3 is TGTGCCAGCAGCGAAGCGGGGGCCGCCGAGTACGAGCAGTACTTC. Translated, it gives CASSEAGAAEYEQYF.

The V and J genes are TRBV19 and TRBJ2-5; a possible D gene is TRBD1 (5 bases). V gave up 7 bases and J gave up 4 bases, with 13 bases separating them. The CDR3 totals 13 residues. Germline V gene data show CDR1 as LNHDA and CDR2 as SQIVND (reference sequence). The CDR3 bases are TGTGCCAGTACTGGGGCCTCGAGAGAGACCCAGTACTTC. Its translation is CASTGASRETQYF.

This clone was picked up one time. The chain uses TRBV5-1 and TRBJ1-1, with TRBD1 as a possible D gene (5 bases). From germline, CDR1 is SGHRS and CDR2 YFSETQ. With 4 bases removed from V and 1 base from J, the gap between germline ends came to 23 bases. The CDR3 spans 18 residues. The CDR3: CASSPARDSLPRNTEAFF. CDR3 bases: TGCGCCAGCAGCCCTGCCCGGGACTCCCTACCTAGGAACACTGAAGCTTTCTTT.

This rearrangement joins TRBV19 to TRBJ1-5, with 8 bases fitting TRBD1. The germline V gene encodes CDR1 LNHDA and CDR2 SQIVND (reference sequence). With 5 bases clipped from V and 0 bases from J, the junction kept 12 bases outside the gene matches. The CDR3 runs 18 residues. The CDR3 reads CASSPRTGLYNSNQPQHF. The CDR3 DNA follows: TGTGCCAGTAGTCCCCGGACAGGGCTATATAATAGCAATCAGCCCCAGCATTTT.

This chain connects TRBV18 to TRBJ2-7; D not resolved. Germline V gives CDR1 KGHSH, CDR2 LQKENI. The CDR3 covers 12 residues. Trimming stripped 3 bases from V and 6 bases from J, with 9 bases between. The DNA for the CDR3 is TGTGCCAGCTCACCTATGGAGAGCGAGCAGTACTTC. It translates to CASSPMESEQYF.

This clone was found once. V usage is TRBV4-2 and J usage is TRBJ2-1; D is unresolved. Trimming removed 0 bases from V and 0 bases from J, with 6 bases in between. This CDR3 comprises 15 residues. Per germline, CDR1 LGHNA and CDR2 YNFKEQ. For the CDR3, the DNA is TGTGCCAGCAGCCAAGAAGATAGCTCCTACAATGAGCAGTTCTTC. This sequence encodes CASSQEDSSYNEQFF.

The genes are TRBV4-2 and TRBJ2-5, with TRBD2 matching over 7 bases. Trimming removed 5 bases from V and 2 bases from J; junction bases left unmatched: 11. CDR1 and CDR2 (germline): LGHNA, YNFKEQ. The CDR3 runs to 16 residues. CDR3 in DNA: TGTGCCAGCAGCTTTCCTAGCGGTGTCCCTCAAGAGACCCAGTACTTC. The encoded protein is CASSFPSGVPQETQYF.

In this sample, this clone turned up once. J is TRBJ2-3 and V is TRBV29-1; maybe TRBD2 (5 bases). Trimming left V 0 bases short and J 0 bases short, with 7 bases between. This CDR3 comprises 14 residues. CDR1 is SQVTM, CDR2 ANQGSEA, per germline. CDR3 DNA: TGCAGCGTTGAAGATTGGACTAGCACAGATACGCAGTATTTT. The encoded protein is CSVEDWTSTDTQYF.

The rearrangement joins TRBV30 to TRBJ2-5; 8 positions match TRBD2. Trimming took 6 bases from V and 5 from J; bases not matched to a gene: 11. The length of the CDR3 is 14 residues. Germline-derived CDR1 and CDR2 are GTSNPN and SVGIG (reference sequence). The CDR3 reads CACLRGGRGETQYF. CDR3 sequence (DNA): TGTGCCTGCCTACGGGGGGGCCGCGGGGAGACCCAGTACTTC.

The CDR3 sequence: CATTLDRGSGELFF. For the CDR3, the DNA is TGTGCCACGACACTGGACAGGGGGTCCGGGGAGCTGTTTTTT. The chain carries TRBV15 and TRBJ2-2, with 10 bases that match TRBD1. Germline V lookup: CDR1 LNHNV, CDR2 YYDKDF (reference sequence). The V and J ends lost 9 bases and 6 bases, in that order; junction bases with no gene match: 7. The CDR3 contains 14 residues.

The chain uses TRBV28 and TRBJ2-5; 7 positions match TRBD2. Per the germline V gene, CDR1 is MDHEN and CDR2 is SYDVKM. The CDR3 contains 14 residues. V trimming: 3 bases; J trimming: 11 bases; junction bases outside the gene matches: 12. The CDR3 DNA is TGTGCCAGCAGTTTCAGGCTAGAACTGCGGGAGCAGTACTTC. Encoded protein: CASSFRLELREQYF.

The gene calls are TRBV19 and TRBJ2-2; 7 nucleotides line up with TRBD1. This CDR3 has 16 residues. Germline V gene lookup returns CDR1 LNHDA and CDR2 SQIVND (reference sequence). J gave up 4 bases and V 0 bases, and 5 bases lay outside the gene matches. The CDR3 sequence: CASSIDPAGGTGELFF. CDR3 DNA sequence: TGTGCCAGTAGTATAGATCCAGCAGGGGGCACCGGGGAGCTGTTTTTT.

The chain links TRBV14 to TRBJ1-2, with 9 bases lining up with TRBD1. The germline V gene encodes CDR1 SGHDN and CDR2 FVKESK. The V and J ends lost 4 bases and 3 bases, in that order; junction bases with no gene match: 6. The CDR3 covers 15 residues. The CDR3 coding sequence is TGTGCCAGCAGCCCCCGGGACAGGGCCCACTATGGCTACACCTTC. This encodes CASSPRDRAHYGYTF.

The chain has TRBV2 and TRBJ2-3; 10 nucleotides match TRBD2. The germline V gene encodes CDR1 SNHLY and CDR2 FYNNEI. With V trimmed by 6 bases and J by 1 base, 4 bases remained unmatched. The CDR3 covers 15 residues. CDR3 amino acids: CASRLAGLGTDTQYF. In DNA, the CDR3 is TGTGCCAGCAGACTAGCGGGGCTCGGCACAGATACGCAGTATTTT.

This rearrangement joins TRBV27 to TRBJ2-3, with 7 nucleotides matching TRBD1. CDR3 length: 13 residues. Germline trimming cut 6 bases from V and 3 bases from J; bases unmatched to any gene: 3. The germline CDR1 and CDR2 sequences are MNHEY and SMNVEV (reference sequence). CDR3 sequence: CASRRTGTDTQYF. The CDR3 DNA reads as TGTGCCAGCAGGCGGACAGGAACAGATACGCAGTATTTT.

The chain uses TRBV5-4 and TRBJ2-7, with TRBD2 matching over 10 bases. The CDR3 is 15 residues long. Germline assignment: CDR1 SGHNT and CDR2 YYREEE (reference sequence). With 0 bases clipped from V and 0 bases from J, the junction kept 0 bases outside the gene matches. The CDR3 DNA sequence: TGTGCCAGCAGCTTGGCTAGCGGGAGCTCCTACGAGCAGTACTTC. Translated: CASSLASGSSYEQYF.

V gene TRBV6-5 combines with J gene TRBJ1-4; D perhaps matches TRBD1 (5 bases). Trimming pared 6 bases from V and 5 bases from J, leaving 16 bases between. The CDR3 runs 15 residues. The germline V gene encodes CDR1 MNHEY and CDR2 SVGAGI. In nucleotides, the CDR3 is TGTGCCAGCAGATACGATGGACACCTGAATGAAAAACTGTTTTTT. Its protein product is CASRYDGHLNEKLFF.

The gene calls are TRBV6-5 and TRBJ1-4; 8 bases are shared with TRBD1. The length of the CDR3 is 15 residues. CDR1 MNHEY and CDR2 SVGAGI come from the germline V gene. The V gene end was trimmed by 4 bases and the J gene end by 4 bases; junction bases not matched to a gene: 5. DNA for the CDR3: TGTGCCAGCAGTTTAGGACAGGGTTTTAATGAAAAACTGTTTTTT. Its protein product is CASSLGQGFNEKLFF.

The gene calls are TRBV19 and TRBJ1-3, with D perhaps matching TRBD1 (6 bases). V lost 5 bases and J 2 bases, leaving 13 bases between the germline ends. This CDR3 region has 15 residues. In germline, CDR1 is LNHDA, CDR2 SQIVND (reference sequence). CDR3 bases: TGTGCCAGTAGTGCCCGGACAGCTACTGGAAACACCATATATTTT. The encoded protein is CASSARTATGNTIYF.

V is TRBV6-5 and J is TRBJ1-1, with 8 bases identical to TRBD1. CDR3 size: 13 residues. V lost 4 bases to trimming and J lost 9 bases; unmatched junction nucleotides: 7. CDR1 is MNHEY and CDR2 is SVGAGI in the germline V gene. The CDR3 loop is CASSSTGTGKAFF. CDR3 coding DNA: TGTGCCAGCAGTTCAACCGGGACAGGAAAAGCTTTCTTT.

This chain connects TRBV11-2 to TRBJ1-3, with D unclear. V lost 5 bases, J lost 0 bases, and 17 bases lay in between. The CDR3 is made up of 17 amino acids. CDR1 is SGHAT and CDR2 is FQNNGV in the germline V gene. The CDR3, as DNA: TGTGCCAGCAGCCCATGGACTGACTCGAGCTCTGGAAACACCATATATTTT. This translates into CASSPWTDSSSGNTIYF.